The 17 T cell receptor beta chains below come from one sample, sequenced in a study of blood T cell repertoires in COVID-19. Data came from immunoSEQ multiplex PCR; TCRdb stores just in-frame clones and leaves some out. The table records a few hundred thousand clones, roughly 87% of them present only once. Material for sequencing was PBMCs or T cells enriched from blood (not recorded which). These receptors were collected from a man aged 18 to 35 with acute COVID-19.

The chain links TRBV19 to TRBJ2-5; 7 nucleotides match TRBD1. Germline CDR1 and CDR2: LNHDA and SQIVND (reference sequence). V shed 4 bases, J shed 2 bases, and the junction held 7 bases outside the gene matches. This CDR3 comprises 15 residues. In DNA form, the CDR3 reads TGTGCCAGTAGTACAACAACAGGGGATCAAGAGACCCAGTACTTC. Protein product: CASSTTTGDQETQYF.

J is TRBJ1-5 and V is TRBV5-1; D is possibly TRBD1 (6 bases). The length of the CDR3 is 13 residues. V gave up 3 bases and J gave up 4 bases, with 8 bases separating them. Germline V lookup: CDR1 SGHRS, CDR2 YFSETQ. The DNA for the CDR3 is TGCGCCAGCAGCTCCGGACAGAATCAGCCCCAGCATTTT. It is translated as CASSSGQNQPQHF. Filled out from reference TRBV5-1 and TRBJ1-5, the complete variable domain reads KAGVTQTPRYLIKTRGQQVTLSCSPISGHRSVSWYQQTPGQGLQFLFEYFSETQRNKGNFPGRFSGRQFSNSRSEMNVSTLELGDSALYLCASSSGQNQPQHFGDGTRLSIL.

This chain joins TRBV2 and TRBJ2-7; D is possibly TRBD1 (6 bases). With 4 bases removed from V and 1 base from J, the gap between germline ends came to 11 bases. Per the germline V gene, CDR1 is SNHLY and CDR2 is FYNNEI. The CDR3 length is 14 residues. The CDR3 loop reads CASSGRDTSYEQYF. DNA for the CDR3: TGTGCCAGCAGTGGCCGGGACACTTCCTACGAGCAGTACTTC.

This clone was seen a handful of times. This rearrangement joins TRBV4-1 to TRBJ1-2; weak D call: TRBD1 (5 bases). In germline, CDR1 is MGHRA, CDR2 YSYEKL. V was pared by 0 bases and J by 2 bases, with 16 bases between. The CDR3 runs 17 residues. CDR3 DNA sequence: TGCGCCAGCAGCCAAGATGAATGGGGGGTAACAAACTATGGCTACACCTTC. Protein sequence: CASSQDEWGVTNYGYTF.

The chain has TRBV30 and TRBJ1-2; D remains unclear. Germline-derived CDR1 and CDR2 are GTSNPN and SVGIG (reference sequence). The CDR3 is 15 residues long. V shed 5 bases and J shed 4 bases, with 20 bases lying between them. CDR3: CAWAAAERLTYGYTF. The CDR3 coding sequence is TGTGCCTGGGCAGCCGCGGAGAGATTGACCTATGGCTACACCTTC.

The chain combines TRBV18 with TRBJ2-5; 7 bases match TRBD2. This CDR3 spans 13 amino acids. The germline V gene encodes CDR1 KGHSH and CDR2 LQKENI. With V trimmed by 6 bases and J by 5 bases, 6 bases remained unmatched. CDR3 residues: CASSPRGGETQYF. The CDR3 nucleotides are TGTGCCAGCTCGCCTCGGGGAGGGGAGACCCAGTACTTC.

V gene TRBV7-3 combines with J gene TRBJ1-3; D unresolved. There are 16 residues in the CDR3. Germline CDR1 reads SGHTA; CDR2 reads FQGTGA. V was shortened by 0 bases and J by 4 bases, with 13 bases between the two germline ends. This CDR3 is CASSLTPPGNGNTIYF. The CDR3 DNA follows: TGTGCCAGCAGCTTAACCCCCCCAGGAAACGGAAACACCATATATTTT. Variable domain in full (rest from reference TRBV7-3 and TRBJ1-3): GAGVSQTPSNKVTEKGKYVELRCDPISGHTALYWYRQSLGQGPEFLIYFQGTGAADDSGLPNDRFFAVRPEGSVSTLKIQRTERGDSAVYLCASSLTPPGNGNTIYFGEGSWLTVV.

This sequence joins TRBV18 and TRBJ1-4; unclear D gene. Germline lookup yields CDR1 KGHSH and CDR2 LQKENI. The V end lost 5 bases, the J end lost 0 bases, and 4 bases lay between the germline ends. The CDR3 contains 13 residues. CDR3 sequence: CASSTATNEKLFF. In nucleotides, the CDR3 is TGTGCCAGCTCAACGGCAACTAATGAAAAACTGTTTTTT.

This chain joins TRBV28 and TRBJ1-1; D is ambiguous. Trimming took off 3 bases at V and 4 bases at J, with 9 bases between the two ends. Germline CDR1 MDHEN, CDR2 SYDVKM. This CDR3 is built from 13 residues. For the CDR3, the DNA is TGTGCCAGCAGTTTCGGGGTTGGCACTGAAGCTTTCTTT. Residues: CASSFGVGTEAFF.

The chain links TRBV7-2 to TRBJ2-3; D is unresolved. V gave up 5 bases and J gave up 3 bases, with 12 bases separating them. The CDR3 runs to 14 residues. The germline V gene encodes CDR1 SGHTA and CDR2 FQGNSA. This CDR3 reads CASSIYERTDTQYF. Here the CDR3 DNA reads TGTGCCAGCAGCATATACGAGAGAACAGATACGCAGTATTTT.

DNA for the CDR3: TGTGCCAGCAGCGCAGGACAGGGAAGAGATACGCAGTATTTT. This translates into CASSAGQGRDTQYF. This chain connects TRBV7-2 to TRBJ2-3, with TRBD1 identical over 8 bases. CDR3 length: 14 residues. With 5 bases clipped from V and 5 bases from J, the junction kept 6 bases outside the gene matches. The V gene's germline CDR1 is SGHTA and CDR2 FQGNSA.

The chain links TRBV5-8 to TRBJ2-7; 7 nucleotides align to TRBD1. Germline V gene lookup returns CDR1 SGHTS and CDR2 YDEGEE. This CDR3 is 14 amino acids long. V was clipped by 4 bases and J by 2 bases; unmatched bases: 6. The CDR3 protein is CASSPWDSAYEQYF. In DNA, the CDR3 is TGTGCCAGCAGCCCATGGGACAGTGCCTACGAGCAGTACTTC.

The CDR3 sequence: CAWRPTGQGATPLHF. CDR3 sequence (DNA): TGTGCCTGGAGACCAACCGGACAGGGGGCGACACCCCTCCACTTT. The V gene is TRBV30, the J gene TRBJ1-6, with 11 bases identical to TRBD1. Germline loops: CDR1 GTSNPN, CDR2 SVGIG (reference sequence). V gave up 3 bases and J gave up 11 bases; unmatched junction bases: 9. CDR3 size: 15 residues.

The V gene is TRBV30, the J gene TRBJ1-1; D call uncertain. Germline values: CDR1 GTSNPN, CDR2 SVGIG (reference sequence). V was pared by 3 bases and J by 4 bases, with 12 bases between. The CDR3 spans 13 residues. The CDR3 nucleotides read TGTGCCTGGAGGCAAGCTGTATTCACTGAAGCTTTCTTT. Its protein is CAWRQAVFTEAFF.

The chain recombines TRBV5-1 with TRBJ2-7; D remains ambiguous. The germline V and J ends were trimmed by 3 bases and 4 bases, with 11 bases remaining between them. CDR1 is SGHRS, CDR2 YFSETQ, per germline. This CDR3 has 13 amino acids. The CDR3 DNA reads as TGCGCCAGCAGCTCGTTAGAGAAATACGAGCAGTACTTC. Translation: CASSSLEKYEQYF. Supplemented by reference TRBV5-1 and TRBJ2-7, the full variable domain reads KAGVTQTPRYLIKTRGQQVTLSCSPISGHRSVSWYQQTPGQGLQFLFEYFSETQRNKGNFPGRFSGRQFSNSRSEMNVSTLELGDSALYLCASSSLEKYEQYFGPGTRLTVT.

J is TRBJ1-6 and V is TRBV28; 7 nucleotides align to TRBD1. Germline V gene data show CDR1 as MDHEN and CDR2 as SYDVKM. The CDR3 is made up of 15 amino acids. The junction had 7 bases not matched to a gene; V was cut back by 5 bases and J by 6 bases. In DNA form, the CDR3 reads TGTGCCAGCAGTCCGGGACAGATAACTAATTCACCCCTCCACTTT. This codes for CASSPGQITNSPLHF.

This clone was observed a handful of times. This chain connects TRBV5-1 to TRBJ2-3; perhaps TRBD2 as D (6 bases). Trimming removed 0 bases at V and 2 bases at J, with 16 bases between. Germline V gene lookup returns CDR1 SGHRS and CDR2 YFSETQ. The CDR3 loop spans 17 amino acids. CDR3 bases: TGCGCCAGCAGCTTGGGGGCTAGCGCACCCCTCACAGATACGCAGTATTTT. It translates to CASSLGASAPLTDTQYF.